Listed here are 13 T cell receptor beta chains from one sample, sequenced in a study of OX40 agonist ivuxolimab in advanced cancers. Assay used: immunoSEQ multiplex PCR; TCRdb lists only in-frame clones, some missing. The data hold about 42,000 clones, with 75% to 90% observed a single time. The sequencing used CD4+ or CD8+ T cells sorted from blood, collected in a trial of the OX40 agonist ivuxolimab. These receptors were obtained from an adult with an advanced solid tumor such as melanoma, head and neck, liver or kidney cancer.

This clone was seen only once. One end of the junction varies from germline; a read error may be responsible. The genes are TRBV20-1 and TRBJ2-7; 7 bases line up with TRBD2. Germline V gene data show CDR1 as DFQATT and CDR2 as SNEGSKA (reference sequence). The CDR3 is 11 amino acids. CDR3 nucleotide sequence: TGCAGTGCCCTTAGGGAGGGGCCTCACCTCTTC. Protein product: CSALREGPHLF.

The rearrangement joins TRBV19 to TRBJ2-1, with 13 positions matching TRBD2. This CDR3 is built from 17 residues. The junction had 5 bases not matched to a gene; V was cut back by 4 bases and J by 2 bases. Germline V gene lookup returns CDR1 LNHDA and CDR2 SQIVND (reference sequence). CDR3 amino acids: CASSKWGTSGTYNEQFF. The CDR3 DNA reads TGTGCCAGTAGTAAATGGGGGACTAGCGGGACCTACAATGAGCAGTTCTTC.

This clone was seen only once. V gene TRBV19 combines with J gene TRBJ2-3, with TRBD2 identical over 12 bases. The CDR3 spans 19 residues. Per germline, CDR1 LNHDA and CDR2 SQIVND (reference sequence). V lost 8 bases, J lost 7 bases, and 22 bases stayed unmatched. For the CDR3, the DNA is TGTGCCAGTGCGTGGGGGGCCTCTAGCGGGAGGGCCGAGTTAAATACGCAGTATTTT. It yields the protein CASAWGASSGRAELNTQYF.

This rearrangement joins TRBV5-6 to TRBJ1-1; D is unresolved. The germline V and J ends were trimmed by 0 bases and 2 bases, with 14 bases remaining between them. Germline V CDR1 and CDR2: SGHDT, YYEEEE. This CDR3 has 16 residues. In DNA form, the CDR3 reads TGTGCCAGCAGCTTGGCCTTCGGACGGGGTAACACTGAAGCTTTCTTT. It translates to CASSLAFGRGNTEAFF.

V usage is TRBV6-5 and J usage is TRBJ2-2, with D possibly matching TRBD2 (5 bases). The CDR3 consists of 16 residues. Germline assignment: CDR1 MNHEY and CDR2 SVGAGI. The germline V and J ends were trimmed by 2 bases and 1 base, with 11 bases remaining between them. CDR3 nucleotides: TGTGCCAGCAGTTACGACGGCGGGTTGAACACCGGGGAGCTGTTTTTT. This translates into CASSYDGGLNTGELFF.

The chain employs TRBV5-1 and TRBJ2-1, with D uncertain. Trimming took off 2 bases at V and 3 bases at J, with 12 bases between the two ends. The CDR3 runs to 15 residues. In germline, CDR1 is SGHRS, CDR2 YFSETQ. The CDR3 loop reads CASSLEATNYNEQFF. In nucleotides, the CDR3 is TGCGCCAGCAGCTTAGAAGCTACTAACTACAATGAGCAGTTCTTC.

The gene calls are TRBV9 and TRBJ2-1; 8 bases match TRBD2. The CDR3 runs 16 residues. The germline CDR1 and CDR2 sequences are SGDLS and YYNGEE. The V gene end was trimmed by 4 bases and the J gene end by 5 bases; junction bases not matched to a gene: 11. The DNA for the CDR3 is TGTGCCAGCAGCTCACGGACTAGCAAAACCAACAATGAGCAGTTCTTC. This gives the protein CASSSRTSKTNNEQFF.

The chain employs TRBV6-1 and TRBJ2-7, with D perhaps matching TRBD2 (6 bases). Germline assignment: CDR1 MNHNS and CDR2 SASEGT. V lost 4 bases and J lost 0, with 13 bases in between. The CDR3 has 15 amino acids. Here the CDR3 DNA reads TGTGCCAGCAGTGTGGTTAGCGGCACCTCCTACGAGCAGTACTTC. Translation: CASSVVSGTSYEQYF.

The count of this clone is one. The chain links TRBV10-3 to TRBJ2-1, with TRBD2 matching 10 bases. CDR3 size: 14 residues. In germline, CDR1 is ENHRY, CDR2 SYGVKD. J gave up 5 bases and V 8 bases, and 6 bases lay outside the gene matches. This CDR3 reads CAIGLGLANNEQFF. In nucleotides, the CDR3 is TGTGCCATCGGCCTGGGACTAGCGAACAATGAGCAGTTCTTC.

V and J are TRBV4-2 and TRBJ1-2; D not certain. The CDR3 length is 15 residues. V was cut by 0 bases and J by 3 bases, with 11 bases left in between. CDR1 and CDR2 (germline): LGHNA, YNFKEQ. CDR3 DNA sequence: TGTGCCAGCAGCCAAGATGTGTTTGGGGACTATGGCTACACCTTC. This encodes CASSQDVFGDYGYTF.

This chain links TRBV5-1 with TRBJ2-3; 9 bases map to TRBD2. Trimming cost V 2 bases and J 5 bases; bases outside gene matches: 9. The CDR3 length is 16 residues. Per germline, CDR1 SGHRS and CDR2 YFSETQ. The CDR3 region is CASSLAGVAGVDTQYF. Written as DNA, the CDR3 is TGCGCCAGCAGCTTAGCGGGAGTAGCGGGAGTAGATACGCAGTATTTT.

This rearrangement joins TRBV11-2 to TRBJ2-3; 7 bases map to TRBD2. The germline gives CDR1 SGHAT, CDR2 FQNNGV. The V gene end was trimmed by 5 bases and the J gene end by 0 bases; junction bases not matched to a gene: 2. The CDR3 consists of 14 residues. The CDR3 region has the DNA TGTGCCAGCAGCCTCGGGAGGAGCACAGATACGCAGTATTTT. Translating it yields CASSLGRSTDTQYF.

This chain joins TRBV5-1 and TRBJ1-4, with D maybe TRBD1 (5 bases). CDR3 size: 15 residues. Trimming pared 4 bases from V and 0 bases from J, leaving 10 bases between. Germline lookup yields CDR1 SGHRS and CDR2 YFSETQ. The CDR3 is CASSPGRATNEKLFF. The CDR3 nucleotides are TGCGCCAGCAGCCCGGGGCGTGCAACTAATGAAAAACTGTTTTTT.